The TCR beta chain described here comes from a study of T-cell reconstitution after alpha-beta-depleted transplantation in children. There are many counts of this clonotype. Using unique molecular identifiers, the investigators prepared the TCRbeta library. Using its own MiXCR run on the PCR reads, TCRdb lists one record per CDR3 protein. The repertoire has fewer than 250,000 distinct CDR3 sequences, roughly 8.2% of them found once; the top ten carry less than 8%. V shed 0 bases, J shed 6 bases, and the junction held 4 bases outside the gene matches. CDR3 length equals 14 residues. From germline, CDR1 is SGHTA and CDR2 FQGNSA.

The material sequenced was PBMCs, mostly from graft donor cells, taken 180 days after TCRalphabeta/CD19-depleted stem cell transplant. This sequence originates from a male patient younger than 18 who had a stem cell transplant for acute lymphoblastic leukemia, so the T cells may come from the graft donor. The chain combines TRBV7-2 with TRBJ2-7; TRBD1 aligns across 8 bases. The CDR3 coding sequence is TGTGCCAGCAGCTTAGCGACAGGGGCGGGCGAGCAGTACTTC. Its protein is CASSLATGAGEQYF.